This section outlines one T cell receptor (beta chain) sequence together with its context. As yet, its antigen is unknown. CD45RO-negative CD8 cells positively selected for CCR7 made up the naive population, which excluded terminally differentiated effector memory CD45RA+ cells. This sample is part of a study of shared clonotypes between healthy human individuals. Overall study findings and caveats: It was observed that approximately 5% of naive CD4 clonotypes were shared across several donors.

Clones were read by immunoSEQ multiplex PCR, and TCRdb kept only the in-frame ones, dropping some. The top ten clones hold around 0.11% of a sample with more than 500,000 clones, around 95% of them seen once. Between the trimmed V and J ends, which lost 5 bases and 4 bases, there was a span of 14 bases. The germline V gene has CDR1 SGHVS and CDR2 FQNEAQ. This CDR3 contains 15 residues. The chain is built from TRBV7-8 and TRBJ2-2; D remains unclear. Specimen: naive CD8+ T cells sorted from blood. The sequence was obtained from a woman between 25 and 40 years old in good health. CDR3 DNA sequence: TGTGCCAGCAGCACACTTTACGAGCGCACCGGGGAGCTGTTTTTT. It translates to CASSTLYERTGELFF. The complete variable domain, with remaining parts taken from reference TRBV7-8 and TRBJ2-2, reads GAGVSQSPRYKVAKRGQDVALRCDPISGHVSLFWYQQALGQGPEFLTYFQNEAQLDKSGLPSDRFFAERPEGSVSTLKIQRTQQEDSAVYLCASSTLYERTGELFFGEGSRLTVL.